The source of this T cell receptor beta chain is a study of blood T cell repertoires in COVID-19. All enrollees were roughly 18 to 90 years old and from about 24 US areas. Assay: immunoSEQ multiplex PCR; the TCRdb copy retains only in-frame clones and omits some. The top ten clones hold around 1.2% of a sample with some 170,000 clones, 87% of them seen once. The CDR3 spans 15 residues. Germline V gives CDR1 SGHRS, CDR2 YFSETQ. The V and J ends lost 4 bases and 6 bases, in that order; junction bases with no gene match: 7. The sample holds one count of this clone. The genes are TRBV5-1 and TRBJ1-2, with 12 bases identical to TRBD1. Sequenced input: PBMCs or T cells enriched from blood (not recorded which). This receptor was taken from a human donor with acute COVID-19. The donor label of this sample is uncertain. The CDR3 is CASSLGTGGRDGYTF. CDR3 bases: TGCGCCAGCAGCCTGGGGACAGGGGGCCGGGATGGCTACACCTTC.